This entry features one TCR beta chain sequence. Template for every sorted-subset replicate PCR totaled 150 to 250 ng DNA, around 32,000 T cell genomes. Data came from immunoSEQ multiplex PCR; TCRdb stores just in-frame clones and leaves some out. The sample records millions of clones, roughly 92% being singletons. This record belongs to a study of shared clonotypes between healthy human individuals. Study-level background: Donor ages ranged 18 to 49 years: a couple of women, a few men.

V shed 4 bases, J shed 7 bases, and the junction held 12 bases outside the gene matches. The germline V gene has CDR1 MNHNY and CDR2 SVGAGI (reference sequence). CDR3 size: 16 residues. The V call is TRBV6-6, the J call TRBJ1-2; 10 nucleotides agree with TRBD1. The sequenced sample consisted of naive CD4+ T cells sorted from blood. Subset: CD45RA+ positively selected. This clonotype originated in a man younger than 35 in good health. CDR3 sequence: CASSFTPGTGEPGYTF. The CDR3 nucleotides read TGTGCCAGCAGTTTCACCCCCGGGACAGGGGAGCCTGGCTACACCTTC.